A selection of T cell receptor beta chains follows, all from one sample in a study of blood T cell repertoires in COVID-19. Profiled with immunoSEQ multiplex PCR; TCRdb holds only in-frame clones, not every one. Here the sample spans 50,000 to 65,000 clones, more than 75% being singletons. The specimen was peripheral blood. These receptors originate from a man aged 50-59 years with active COVID-19. Both conserved end residues are part of each CDR3.

V gene,CDR3 protein
TRBV9,CASSSLTDNYGYTF
TRBV2,CASSELLRDNEQFF
TRBV6-1,CASSEVGDSQETQYF
TRBV4-2,CASSQDGGRGVETQYF
TRBV6-5,CASSRTPPRSTEAFF
TRBV3-1/TRBV3-2,CASSPSQGWETQYF
TRBV5-1,CASSPDTSWGTYEQYF
TRBV20-1,CSASTLAGPGTGELFF
TRBV3-1/TRBV3-2,CASSQKDRGRNEQYF
TRBV7-7,CASSPGLATYNEQFF
TRBV6-5,CASSYRTGYEQYF
TRBV30,CAGHRRSNYGYTF
TRBV24-1,CATSGGTSGLYNEQFF
TRBV30,CAWRFLTGPYEQYF
TRBV18,CASSPPGTGRYSNQPQHF
TRBV2,CASQEWGLSTQETQYF
TRBV5-4,CASSRGLGQGGNTIYF
TRBV29-1,CSVHGGEAQETQYF
TRBV18,CASSRSGSGNTIYF
TRBV11-3,CASSLDRTGGGRETQYF
TRBV19,CASSIGGWNSPLHF
TRBV27,CASRWQGWNTEAFF
TRBV19,CASSMGQGVYGYTF
TRBV5-1,CASRPWGGDNQPQHF
TRBV19,CASRQGAGNTIYF
TRBV2,CASQTLPGQAAYGYTF
TRBV6-6,CASSLGQGTDTQYF
TRBV9,CASSTQGAGEQFF
TRBV19,CASSIHPQREDYNEQFF
TRBV11-3,CASSHRGGKETQYF
TRBV15,CATSRLGGTDTQYF
TRBV5-4,CASSLVLATDTQYF
TRBV6-2/TRBV6-3,CASSDGQGLADTQYF
TRBV5-1,CASSSRTGGDEKLFF
TRBV3-1/TRBV3-2,CASSQGGAGRAREQYF
TRBV5-1,CASSSYSPNTGELFF
TRBV18,CASSPPGSPNTEAFF